This T cell receptor (beta chain) emerged from a study of cytomegalovirus exposure and HLA in healthy donors. Primers included in the PCR were 60 Vbeta and 13 Jbeta primers. Assay used: immunoSEQ multiplex PCR; TCRdb lists only in-frame clones, some missing. The data show about 140,000 clones, roughly 80% seen once. Trimming shortened V by 7 bases and J by 8 bases, and 14 bases separated the two germline ends. The CDR3 is 13 amino acids. CDR1 and CDR2 from the germline V gene are LNHDA and SQIVND (reference sequence). Specimen: PBMCs. The TCR originated in a man aged 35 to 55 in good health and CMV-seropositive. This sequence joins TRBV19 and TRBJ1-4, with D possibly matching TRBD1 (5 bases). CDR3 loop: CASKPDSKEKLFF. Here the CDR3 DNA reads TGTGCCAGTAAACCCGACAGTAAAGAAAAACTGTTTTTT.